One sample yielded the 17 T cell receptor beta chains listed below, sequenced in a study of T cells in Graves' hyperthyroidism and ophthalmopathy. TCR beta CDR3 regions were amplified from RNA transcripts. The HTBI set primed first-round TCR CDR3 RT-PCR. MiXCR, applied by TCRdb to the multiplex PCR reads, yields one record per CDR3 protein. This sample has some 550,000 distinct CDR3 sequences, with about a sixth found just once. Sequencing was carried out using blood. All receptors derive from a woman aged 40 to 50 with Graves' ophthalmopathy.

This clonotype was seen only a few times. This chain links TRBV5-8 with TRBJ2-1, with 9 positions matching TRBD1. The V gene end was trimmed by 4 bases and the J gene end by 4 bases; junction bases not matched to a gene: 6. This CDR3 spans 15 amino acids. Germline V gene data show CDR1 as SGHTS and CDR2 as YDEGEE. CDR3 protein: CASSPRGTGYNEQFF. CDR3 nucleotide sequence: TGTGCCAGCAGCCCCCGAGGGACAGGGTACAATGAGCAGTTCTTC.

This clonotype occurred many times. The V call is TRBV20-1, the J call TRBJ2-7; TRBD1 agrees at 8 bases. The CDR3 loop spans 15 amino acids. The V and J ends lost 3 bases and 8 bases, in that order; junction bases with no gene match: 15. The germline V gene has CDR1 DFQATT and CDR2 SNEGSKA (reference sequence). CDR3 region: CSASSSGTGTVKQYF. As DNA, the CDR3 is TGCAGTGCTAGCAGTTCCGGGACAGGTACCGTAAAGCAGTACTTC.

This clonotype turned up a few times. The chain carries TRBV5-1 and TRBJ1-5; 7 bases fit TRBD1. V lost 4 bases to trimming and J lost 6 bases; unmatched junction nucleotides: 7. From germline, CDR1 is SGHRS and CDR2 YFSETQ. This CDR3 has 14 residues. In nucleotides, the CDR3 is TGCGCCAGCAGCCTCGGGACAGAAGGTCAGCCCCAGCATTTT. It specifies CASSLGTEGQPQHF. The complete variable domain, with remaining parts taken from reference TRBV5-1 and TRBJ1-5, reads KAGVTQTPRYLIKTRGQQVTLSCSPISGHRSVSWYQQTPGQGLQFLFEYFSETQRNKGNFPGRFSGRQFSNSRSEMNVSTLELGDSALYLCASSLGTEGQPQHFGDGTRLSIL.

V and J are TRBV20-1 and TRBJ1-5; no reliable D call. The germline gives CDR1 DFQATT, CDR2 SNEGSKA (reference sequence). Trimming shortened V by 4 bases and J by 0 bases, and 16 bases separated the two germline ends. The CDR3 sequence is 16 residues long. The CDR3 coding sequence is TGCAGTGCTACACTAGGTGGGGAGTATAGCAATCAGCCCCAGCATTTT. Its protein product is CSATLGGEYSNQPQHF.

This clonotype was seen only a few times. The V gene is TRBV19, the J gene TRBJ1-1; D ambiguous. CDR3 length: 16 amino acids. Germline V gene data show CDR1 as LNHDA and CDR2 as SQIVND (reference sequence). V lost 5 bases and J 3 bases, leaving 19 bases between the germline ends. The CDR3 region has the DNA TGTGCCAGTAGTCCAAGAGACCCGGGCGGAGACACTGAAGCTTTCTTT. It encodes CASSPRDPGGDTEAFF.

The chain uses TRBV20-1 and TRBJ2-3; D is uncertain. V lost 2 bases to trimming and J lost 4 bases, with 16 bases between them. The CDR3 is 15 residues long. Germline V gene sequence: CDR1 DFQATT, CDR2 SNEGSKA (reference sequence). In nucleotides, the CDR3 is TGCAGTGCTAGATTGGCACACTTCCCCTCAGATACGCAGTATTTT. This encodes CSARLAHFPSDTQYF.

This clonotype was seen more than once but under ten times. The chain is built from TRBV28 and TRBJ2-2; D unresolved. The CDR3 extends over 11 amino acids. Germline V gene sequence: CDR1 MDHEN, CDR2 SYDVKM. V was clipped by 4 bases and J by 6 bases, with 3 bases between them. In DNA, the CDR3 is TGTGCCAGCAGTTGGCCCGGGGAGCTGTTTTTT. Amino acid sequence: CASSWPGELFF.

This clonotype has a count of ten or more. DNA of the CDR3: TGTGCCGCATCGAACCCACCCACTAGCGCCGGACGGACCCAGTACTTC. Protein: CAASNPPTSAGRTQYF. The chain joins TRBV10-3 to TRBJ2-5; 7 nucleotides agree with TRBD2. V dropped 11 bases and J dropped 7; count of bases not matched to a gene: 22. The CDR3 is 16 residues long. Germline CDR1 reads ENHRY; CDR2 reads SYGVKD.

At least ten counts were recorded for this clonotype. The chain uses TRBV9 and TRBJ2-5; 8 bases align to TRBD2. The CDR3 is 15 amino acids. V was pared by 4 bases and J by 1 base, with 6 bases of the junction left unmatched. Germline lookup yields CDR1 SGDLS and CDR2 YYNGEE. DNA of the CDR3: TGTGCCAGCAGCACCCGCGGGGGGTCCCAAGAGACCCAGTACTTC. This gives the protein CASSTRGGSQETQYF.

This clonotype was counted between two and nine times. The chain employs TRBV6-1 and TRBJ2-5, with TRBD1 matching over 7 bases. Germline CDR1 is MNHNS and CDR2 is SASEGT. The V and J ends lost 5 bases and 3 bases, in that order; junction bases with no gene match: 6. This CDR3 spans 14 amino acids. The CDR3 DNA reads as TGTGCCAGCAGTAAGGACAGGAGAAAAGAGACCCAGTACTTC. Its translation is CASSKDRRKETQYF.

This clonotype appeared many times. This chain connects TRBV7-9 to TRBJ1-1; D gene unclear. The CDR3 runs 12 residues. Germline V CDR1 and CDR2: SEHNR, FQNEAQ (reference sequence). Trimming left V 5 bases short and J 4 bases short, with 8 bases between. CDR3 sequence reads: CASSRGSTEAFF. The CDR3 DNA reads as TGTGCCAGCAGCCGCGGCAGCACTGAAGCTTTCTTT.

The chain recombines TRBV29-1 with TRBJ2-1, with a weak D call TRBD2 (6 bases). There are 15 residues in the CDR3. Trimming shortened V by 0 bases and J by 1 base, and 10 bases separated the two germline ends. Germline loops: CDR1 SQVTM, CDR2 ANQGSEA. CDR3 nucleotides: TGCAGCGTTGAAGATACGGGGGAGTCCTACAATGAGCAGTTCTTC. Its translation is CSVEDTGESYNEQFF.

J is TRBJ2-6 and V is TRBV12-3 or TRBV12-4; D unresolved. V dropped 3 bases and J dropped 4 bases, with 13 bases sitting between them. The CDR3 runs 16 residues. DNA of the CDR3: TGTGCCAGCAGTTTCCGGCAAACCACCGGGGCCAACGTCCTGACTTTC. It is translated as CASSFRQTTGANVLTF.

This clonotype was recorded many times. V and J are TRBV7-9 and TRBJ1-5; possibly TRBD1 for D (5 bases). The CDR3 has 14 residues. Germline V gives CDR1 SEHNR, CDR2 FQNEAQ (reference sequence). Trimming left V 2 bases short and J 6 bases short, with 11 bases between. CDR3 amino acids: CASSLTGVGQPQHF. The CDR3 DNA sequence: TGTGCCAGCAGCTTAACAGGAGTCGGTCAGCCCCAGCATTTT. Full variable domain (outside the CDR3, taken from reference TRBV7-9 and TRBJ1-5): DTGVSQNPRHKITKRGQNVTFRCDPISEHNRLYWYRQTLGQGPEFLTYFQNEAQLEKSRLLSDRFSAERPKGSFSTLEIQRTEQGDSAMYLCASSLTGVGQPQHFGDGTRLSIL.

This clonotype has a count of ten or more. The rearrangement links TRBV5-6 to TRBJ1-2, with 7 bases aligning to TRBD1. Germline loops: CDR1 SGHDT, CDR2 YYEEEE. The CDR3 loop spans 15 amino acids. Trimming cost V 8 bases and J 0 bases; bases outside gene matches: 10. CDR3 amino acids: CASAADRRANYGYTF. The CDR3 DNA reads TGTGCCAGTGCAGCGGACAGGCGGGCTAACTATGGCTACACCTTC.

In its sample, this clonotype was seen a few times. This chain links TRBV30 with TRBJ1-4, with a possible D match to TRBD1 (6 bases). Trimming stripped 8 bases from V and 7 bases from J, with 32 bases between. CDR3 length: 18 residues. Germline CDR1 GTSNPN, CDR2 SVGIG (reference sequence). For the CDR3, the DNA is TGTGCCGGAGCACAATTAAACGCCAGGGTTTCCAGGGGTGAAAAACTGTTTTTT. This gives the protein CAGAQLNARVSRGEKLFF.

This clonotype was seen a few times. The V call is TRBV19, the J call TRBJ1-5; D ambiguous. This CDR3 has 16 residues. Per germline, CDR1 LNHDA and CDR2 SQIVND (reference sequence). The ends were cut back, 7 bases at V and 7 bases at J, with 23 bases in the middle. CDR3 sequence reads: CASTKTLERIGQPQHF. The DNA of the CDR3 is TGTGCCAGTACCAAAACCTTGGAAAGGATAGGACAGCCCCAGCATTTT.